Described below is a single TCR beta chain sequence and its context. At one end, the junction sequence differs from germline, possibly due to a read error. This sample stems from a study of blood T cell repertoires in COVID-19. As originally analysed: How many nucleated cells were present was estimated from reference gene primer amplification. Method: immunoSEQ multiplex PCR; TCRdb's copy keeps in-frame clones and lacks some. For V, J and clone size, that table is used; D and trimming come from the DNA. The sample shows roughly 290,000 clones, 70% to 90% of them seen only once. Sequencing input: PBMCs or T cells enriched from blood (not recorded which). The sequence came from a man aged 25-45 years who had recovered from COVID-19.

CDR3 region: CASSVSDTNNKQFF. The CDR3 bases are TGTGCCAGCAGCGTTTCGGACACCAACAATAAGCAGTTCTTC. The chain carries TRBV11-2 and TRBJ2-1, with D tentatively TRBD1 (5 bases). The germline CDR1 and CDR2 sequences are SGHAT and FQNNGV. The CDR3 spans 14 residues.